Listed below are T cell receptor beta chains from one sample, sequenced in a study of blood T cell repertoires in COVID-19. Method: immunoSEQ multiplex PCR; TCRdb's copy keeps in-frame clones and lacks some. The sample lists 70,000 to 90,000 clones; 80% to 90% were seen once. Material: peripheral blood. These receptors all stem from an older woman with acute or convalescent COVID-19. The CDR3 runs from the conserved cysteine through the conserved F or W. A D gene is named only where the DNA matches it firmly. Clone size is not always given. Where it is, it says once, few, many or a class for expanded clones.

CDR3nt,CDR3aa,d_gene,v_gene,abundance,j_gene
TGTGCCAGCAGCGTCCCTCCAGAGGATGGCGAGCAGTACTTC,CASSVPPEDGEQYF,-,TRBV9,-,TRBJ2-7
TGTGCCAGCAGCTTGGGACAGGTTGCAAGGGGGGAAAAACTGTTTTTT,CASSLGQVARGEKLFF,TRBD1,TRBV7-6,few,TRBJ1-4
TGCAGCGTTCGAGAGGGAAGGTACGAGCAGTACTTC,CSVREGRYEQYF,-,TRBV29-1,few,TRBJ2-7
TGTGCCAGCAGTGAACCCGGACAGTTGCATGAGCAGTTCTTC,CASSEPGQLHEQFF,-,TRBV25-1,once,TRBJ2-1
TGTGCCAGTAGTATCAGGGGAGAAGCTTTCTTT,CASSIRGEAFF,-,TRBV19,once,TRBJ1-1
TGTGCCAGCAGCCTCATGGACAGGGATTCCTACGAGCAGTACTTC,CASSLMDRDSYEQYF,TRBD1,TRBV7-2,-,TRBJ2-7
TGTGCCAGCAGCCAGGCCCCCGGGACTAGTTCCTACAATGAGCAGTTCTTC,CASSQAPGTSSYNEQFF,TRBD2,TRBV3-1/TRBV3-2,-,TRBJ2-1
TGCGCCAGCAGTGACAGTCAAGAGACCCAGTACTTC,CASSDSQETQYF,-,TRBV5-1,-,TRBJ2-5
TGCGCCAGCAGCTCCAGGGGCGATGAGCAGTTCTTC,CASSSRGDEQFF,-,TRBV5-1,-,TRBJ2-1
TGTGCCAGCAGTGATTCTAACCCCTACGCCAGGGAGGGATATGGCTACACCTTC,CASSDSNPYAREGYGYTF,-,TRBV6-1,once,TRBJ1-2
TGTGCCACCGCCCCCCAGCGGGGGGGCCGGAATGAGCAGTTCTTC,CATAPQRGGRNEQFF,TRBD2,TRBV6-5,-,TRBJ2-1
TGTGCCAGCAGCATATACTACAGGGGGAACTACGAGCAGTACTTC,CASSIYYRGNYEQYF,TRBD1,TRBV9,-,TRBJ2-7
TGTGCCAGCAGCCAAGATGGTTTAGGAGCGGGGGGAGAGACCCAGTACTTC,CASSQDGLGAGGETQYF,TRBD2,TRBV4-2,-,TRBJ2-5
TGTGCCACCAGTGATTTCGGACAGGGAGAGACCCAGTACTTC,CATSDFGQGETQYF,TRBD1,TRBV24-1,-,TRBJ2-5
TGTGCCAGCTCACCCGACAGGGGGCAAACTGGCTACACCTTC,CASSPDRGQTGYTF,TRBD1,TRBV18,-,TRBJ1-2
TGTGCCAGCAGTCCTCCAGGGCGGGGAGCTTTCTTT,CASSPPGRGAFF,-,TRBV27,-,TRBJ1-1
TGCGCCAGCAGCCAGGATGACAGGGGGTTTTACAATGAGCAGTTCTTC,CASSQDDRGFYNEQFF,TRBD1,TRBV4-1,-,TRBJ2-1
TGTGCCTGGAGTGTGGGGGGGCAGAATGAGCAGTTCTTC,CAWSVGGQNEQFF,-,TRBV30,-,TRBJ2-1
TGTGCCAGCAGCCGAGCGGTCTGGGCAGCCAATTCACCCCTCCACTTT,CASSRAVWAANSPLHF,-,TRBV3-1/TRBV3-2,-,TRBJ1-6
TGTGCCAGCAGCTCCAAAACTTTCCCCTACGAGCAGTACTTC,CASSSKTFPYEQYF,-,TRBV7-2,-,TRBJ2-7
TGTGCCAGCAGTGACCCCGGGACAGGGCGTACTGAAGCTTTCTTT,CASSDPGTGRTEAFF,TRBD1,TRBV25-1,-,TRBJ1-1
TGTGCCAGCAGTTTTCGGCGCATGCGGATGATGGCCCTCCACTTT,CASSFRRMRMMALHF,-,TRBV28,-,TRBJ1-6
TGTGCCTGGAGTATGCTCCCGGTCGCGCGTGAAGCTTTCTTT,CAWSMLPVAREAFF,-,TRBV30,-,TRBJ1-1
TGTGCCTGGAGTCCTTTAGGACAGGGTGGCTACACCTTC,CAWSPLGQGGYTF,TRBD1,TRBV30,-,TRBJ1-2
TGTGCCAGCAGCTTACGGAGAATGAACACTGAAGCTTTCTTT,CASSLRRMNTEAFF,-,TRBV7-2,-,TRBJ1-1
TGCGCCAGCAGCTTTGGGGACAGGGGCTACGAGCAGTACTTC,CASSFGDRGYEQYF,TRBD1,TRBV5-1,-,TRBJ2-7
TGTGCCAGCAGCTTAGCAAGTGGGGCGAGCAATAACTATGGCTACACCTTC,CASSLASGASNNYGYTF,-,TRBV7-2,-,TRBJ1-2
TGCAGCGCCACCCAGGGTACCTCCACAGATACGCAGTATTTT,CSATQGTSTDTQYF,-,TRBV29-1,once,TRBJ2-3
TGTGCCAGCAGTAAGGTATTAGCGGGGGGAACCTACGAGCAGTACTTC,CASSKVLAGGTYEQYF,TRBD2,TRBV2,-,TRBJ2-7
TGTGCCAGCAGTTCCAGGGAAGTCCATCAGCCCCAGCATTTT,CASSSREVHQPQHF,-,TRBV28,-,TRBJ1-5
TGTGCCAGCAGCTTAGAGGAGGGGGCTGGGGCTTTCTTT,CASSLEEGAGAFF,TRBD1,TRBV7-8,few,TRBJ1-1
TGCGCCAGCAGCCCACAGGGGATGAACACTGAAGCTTTCTTT,CASSPQGMNTEAFF,TRBD1,TRBV5-1,-,TRBJ1-1
TGCGCCAGCAGCCAAGAGTACGGGGGCAATCAGCCCCAGCATTTT,CASSQEYGGNQPQHF,-,TRBV4-3,few,TRBJ1-5
TGTGCCAGCAGCGGGAGTGACCGTTTTCAGCAGTTCTTC,CASSGSDRFQQFF,-,TRBV12-3/TRBV12-4,-,TRBJ2-1
TGTGCCAGCAGCATCCGGACAGGGTATAGCAATCAGCCCCAGCATTTT,CASSIRTGYSNQPQHF,TRBD1,TRBV7-2,few,TRBJ1-5
TGTGCCAGCAGCCCCGGAGGGAGCGGGGGGAGCACAGATACGCAGTATTTT,CASSPGGSGGSTDTQYF,TRBD2,TRBV7-2,-,TRBJ2-3
TGTGCCACCAGCAGAGTCAGGGGGGCTAATGAAAAACTGTTTTTT,CATSRVRGANEKLFF,TRBD1,TRBV15,-,TRBJ1-4
TGTGCCAGTAGTCCCCTCAGCTCCTACAATGAGCAGTTCTTC,CASSPLSSYNEQFF,-,TRBV19,-,TRBJ2-1
TGTGCCAGCAGCACGACAGGGATCCCAGATACGCAGTATTTT,CASSTTGIPDTQYF,TRBD1,TRBV7-8,medium-sized,TRBJ2-3
TGCAGCGTTAAGGGACTGCGAGACACTGAAGCTTTCTTT,CSVKGLRDTEAFF,-,TRBV29-1,-,TRBJ1-1
TGTGCCAGCAGCTCAGACAAAGGGACCCAGTACTTC,CASSSDKGTQYF,-,TRBV7-3,-,TRBJ2-5
TGTGCCACCAGTGATACCGACAGGGGGCAGGGGGAGACCCAGTACTTC,CATSDTDRGQGETQYF,TRBD1,TRBV24-1,-,TRBJ2-5
TGTGCCAGTGGCCGACAGGGGATTGAGGATGGCTACACCTTC,CASGRQGIEDGYTF,TRBD1,TRBV19,-,TRBJ1-2